A selection of T cell receptor beta chains follows, all from one sample in a study of cytomegalovirus exposure and HLA in healthy donors. Assay: immunoSEQ multiplex PCR; the TCRdb copy retains only in-frame clones and omits some. The table lists 110,000 or so clones, more than 9.5% of them singletons. Sequencing was carried out using PBMCs. The source of these receptors is a man aged 40-55 years in good health and CMV-seropositive. Each CDR3 is given with its conserved first and last residue. Each record gives: V gene, clone size, J gene, D gene, CDR3 protein, CDR3 DNA. D genes are given only for firm matches. Clone size appears in some rows only: once, few, many, or a class for an expanded clone.

V: TRBV19
size: few
J: TRBJ1-4
D: TRBD1
CDR3: CASRLNRGTNEKLFF
DNA: TGTGCCAGTAGGTTAAACAGGGGTACTAATGAAAAACTGTTTTTT

V: TRBV29-1
size: .
J: TRBJ2-5
D: .
CDR3: CSVRVLLNQETQYF
DNA: TGCAGCGTTCGGGTCTTACTTAACCAAGAGACCCAGTACTTC

V: TRBV19
size: few
J: TRBJ2-2
D: .
CDR3: CASSGGRITGELFF
DNA: TGTGCCAGTAGTGGAGGGCGAATCACCGGGGAGCTGTTTTTT

V: TRBV21-1
size: few
J: TRBJ2-7
D: .
CDR3: CASSSRDTKSYEQYF
DNA: TGTGCCAGCAGCTCTCGGGACACGAAATCCTACGAGCAGTACTTC

V: TRBV4-3
size: few
J: TRBJ1-4
D: .
CDR3: CASSRKGDATNEKLFF
DNA: TGCGCCAGCAGCCGCAAGGGGGACGCAACTAATGAAAAACTGTTTTTT

V: TRBV29-1
size: few
J: TRBJ2-7
D: .
CDR3: CSVDPRGDNEQYF
DNA: TGCAGCGTTGACCCTAGGGGCGACAACGAGCAGTACTTC

V: TRBV15
size: .
J: TRBJ1-1
D: .
CDR3: CATSSLGGLDTEAFF
DNA: TGTGCCACCAGCAGTCTGGGCGGGCTTGATACTGAAGCTTTCTTT

V: TRBV19
size: .
J: TRBJ1-5
D: .
CDR3: CASSLQGFQPQHF
DNA: TGTGCCAGTAGTCTGCAGGGTTTTCAGCCCCAGCATTTT

V: TRBV11-3
size: few
J: TRBJ2-7
D: TRBD2
CDR3: CASSLDSGNNEQYF
DNA: TGTGCCAGCAGCTTAGATAGCGGGAACAACGAGCAGTACTTC

V: TRBV5-1
size: few
J: TRBJ2-3
D: TRBD2
CDR3: CASSSGLAGITDTQYF
DNA: TGCGCCAGCAGCTCGGGACTAGCGGGGATCACAGATACGCAGTATTTT

V: TRBV7-8
size: .
J: TRBJ2-6
D: TRBD1
CDR3: CASSLRQGASGANVLTF
DNA: TGTGCCAGCAGCTTACGACAGGGAGCTTCTGGGGCCAACGTCCTGACTTTC

V: TRBV11-2
size: .
J: TRBJ1-5
D: .
CDR3: CASSLDLVQPQHF
DNA: TGTGCCAGCAGCTTAGATCTTGTTCAGCCCCAGCATTTT

V: TRBV19
size: .
J: TRBJ2-5
D: TRBD1
CDR3: CASSMGSGQGEETQYF
DNA: TGTGCCAGTAGTATGGGGTCCGGACAGGGAGAAGAGACCCAGTACTTC

V: TRBV9
size: .
J: TRBJ2-7
D: TRBD1
CDR3: CASNPTGGYEQYF
DNA: TGTGCCAGCAACCCGACAGGGGGCTACGAGCAGTACTTC

V: TRBV6-5
size: few
J: TRBJ2-5
D: TRBD2
CDR3: CASSRTSGQETQYF
DNA: TGTGCCAGCAGTCGGACTAGCGGCCAAGAGACCCAGTACTTC

V: TRBV5-1
size: .
J: TRBJ2-5
D: .
CDR3: CASTLGQGYATQYF
DNA: TGCGCCAGCACTTTGGGGCAGGGTTATGCGACCCAGTACTTC

V: TRBV5-4
size: .
J: TRBJ2-1
D: TRBD2
CDR3: CASSQKRGEQFF
DNA: TGTGCCAGCAGCCAAAAGCGGGGAGAGCAGTTCTTC

V: TRBV6-5
size: .
J: TRBJ2-1
D: TRBD2
CDR3: CASSEGLAKQFF
DNA: TGTGCCAGCAGTGAGGGACTAGCGAAGCAGTTCTTC

V: TRBV6-1
size: many
J: TRBJ2-7
D: TRBD1
CDR3: CASSVRGRAGGRGSYEQYF
DNA: TGTGCCAGCAGTGTAAGGGGAAGGGCAGGGGGAAGGGGCTCCTACGAGCAGTACTTC

V: TRBV10-3
size: few
J: TRBJ1-1
D: TRBD1
CDR3: CAADRGKGLNTEAFF
DNA: TGTGCCGCGGACAGGGGTAAGGGTCTGAACACTGAAGCTTTCTTT

V: TRBV28
size: .
J: TRBJ2-7
D: TRBD2
CDR3: CASSSGISGRAAEQYF
DNA: TGTGCCAGCAGTTCTGGGATTAGCGGGAGGGCCGCCGAGCAGTACTTC

V: TRBV7-9
size: .
J: TRBJ1-1
D: TRBD1
CDR3: CASSPGGQGMNTEAFF
DNA: TGTGCCAGCAGCCCAGGGGGACAGGGGATGAACACTGAAGCTTTCTTT

V: TRBV5-6
size: few
J: TRBJ2-7
D: .
CDR3: CASSLAFQGQHEQYF
DNA: TGTGCCAGCAGCTTGGCCTTCCAGGGGCAACACGAGCAGTACTTC

V: TRBV4-1
size: .
J: TRBJ1-5
D: .
CDR3: CASSQEPGAEQPQHF
DNA: TGCGCCAGCAGCCAAGAACCAGGGGCCGAACAGCCCCAGCATTTT

V: TRBV4-3
size: .
J: TRBJ1-1
D: TRBD1
CDR3: CASSPTPSGGSTEAFF
DNA: TGCGCCAGCAGCCCTACACCCTCAGGGGGAAGCACTGAAGCTTTCTTT

V: TRBV9
size: .
J: TRBJ1-2
D: .
CDR3: CASSLDRYGYTF
DNA: TGTGCCAGCAGCCTCGACAGGTATGGCTACACCTTC

V: TRBV6-5
size: .
J: TRBJ1-4
D: .
CDR3: CASSYERDRELFF
DNA: TGTGCCAGCAGTTACGAGAGGGATCGGGAACTGTTTTTT

V: TRBV6-5
size: .
J: TRBJ2-7
D: TRBD1
CDR3: CASSYSRDSSYEQYF
DNA: TGTGCCAGCAGTTACTCCAGGGACAGCAGCTACGAGCAGTACTTC

V: TRBV28
size: .
J: TRBJ1-4
D: .
CDR3: CASRTPGGAGSEKLFF
DNA: TGTGCCAGCAGAACCCCCGGAGGGGCAGGCAGTGAAAAACTGTTTTTT

V: TRBV7-9
size: few
J: TRBJ2-1
D: TRBD2
CDR3: CASRPSGDYNEQFF
DNA: TGTGCCAGCAGACCTAGCGGGGATTACAATGAGCAGTTCTTC

V: TRBV2
size: .
J: TRBJ2-3
D: TRBD2
CDR3: CASRGLVGTDTQYF
DNA: TGTGCCAGCAGGGGACTAGTTGGGACAGATACGCAGTATTTT

V: TRBV29-1
size: few
J: TRBJ2-5
D: .
CDR3: CSAEGLAETQYF
DNA: TGCAGCGCCGAAGGTCTAGCGGAGACCCAGTACTTC

V: TRBV19
size: few
J: TRBJ2-7
D: TRBD2
CDR3: CASTPAGTSGYEQYF
DNA: TGTGCCAGTACCCCAGCCGGGACTAGCGGCTACGAGCAGTACTTC

V: TRBV6-5
size: few
J: TRBJ1-2
D: .
CDR3: CASSYAKGLHGYTF
DNA: TGTGCCAGCAGTTACGCGAAGGGGTTGCATGGCTACACCTTC

V: TRBV30
size: .
J: TRBJ1-2
D: .
CDR3: CACRLRTAGYTF
DNA: TGTGCCTGCCGACTTCGGACTGCTGGCTACACCTTC

V: TRBV10-3
size: few
J: TRBJ2-7
D: TRBD2
CDR3: CAISESGLTGGSYEQYF
DNA: TGTGCCATCAGTGAGTCGGGACTCACCGGGGGGTCCTACGAGCAGTACTTC

V: TRBV7-8
size: few
J: TRBJ2-7
D: .
CDR3: CASRTGTATYEQYF
DNA: TGTGCCAGCAGAACCGGGACTGCCACCTACGAGCAGTACTTC

V: TRBV25-1
size: .
J: TRBJ2-1
D: TRBD2
CDR3: CASSEFRGRASNEQFF
DNA: TGTGCCAGCAGTGAATTCCGCGGGAGGGCCTCCAATGAGCAGTTCTTC

V: TRBV7-9
size: few
J: TRBJ1-4
D: TRBD1
CDR3: CASSTLTGNLGEKLFF
DNA: TGTGCCAGCAGCACCCTGACAGGGAATCTGGGCGAAAAACTGTTTTTT

V: TRBV29-1
size: many
J: TRBJ2-7
D: TRBD2
CDR3: CSVEDETSGSGRYEQYF
DNA: TGCAGCGTTGAAGATGAGACTAGCGGGAGTGGAAGGTACGAGCAGTACTTC

V: TRBV5-4
size: .
J: TRBJ2-3
D: TRBD2
CDR3: CASSTRLAGLTDTQYF
DNA: TGTGCCAGCAGCACCAGACTAGCGGGACTCACAGATACGCAGTATTTT

V: TRBV5-8
size: few
J: TRBJ1-1
D: .
CDR3: CASSPTPYIPTEAFF
DNA: TGTGCCAGCAGCCCCACCCCTTACATCCCCACTGAAGCTTTCTTT

V: TRBV27
size: .
J: TRBJ1-2
D: TRBD1
CDR3: CASSSPGTGYYGYTF
DNA: TGTGCCAGCAGTTCCCCCGGGACAGGGTACTATGGCTACACCTTC

V: TRBV6-1
size: .
J: TRBJ1-2
D: .
CDR3: CASSETLRDYGYTF
DNA: TGTGCCAGCAGTGAAACCTTGAGGGACTATGGCTACACCTTC

V: TRBV19
size: .
J: TRBJ1-2
D: .
CDR3: CASSGRTLTEDGYTF
DNA: TGTGCCAGTAGTGGACGGACTTTAACTGAAGACGGCTACACCTTC

V: TRBV11-2
size: .
J: TRBJ2-7
D: .
CDR3: CASSSLAGLHYEQYF
DNA: TGTGCCAGCAGCTCCCTGGCAGGGCTACACTACGAGCAGTACTTC

V: TRBV11-2
size: few
J: TRBJ1-3
D: .
CDR3: CASSFKGGNTIYF
DNA: TGTGCCAGCAGCTTCAAGGGGGGAAACACCATATATTTT

V: TRBV6-5
size: .
J: TRBJ2-1
D: TRBD1
CDR3: CASRGQGRGEQFF
DNA: TGTGCCAGCAGGGGACAGGGGCGGGGGGAGCAGTTCTTC

V: TRBV28
size: few
J: TRBJ2-1
D: TRBD2
CDR3: CASSSEREGQEEQFF
DNA: TGTGCCAGCAGTTCCGAGCGGGAGGGGCAAGAGGAGCAGTTCTTC

V: TRBV7-7
size: few
J: TRBJ2-1
D: TRBD2
CDR3: CASSTTSGSPYNEQFF
DNA: TGTGCCAGCAGCACAACCAGCGGGAGTCCCTACAATGAGCAGTTCTTC

V: TRBV5-4
size: .
J: TRBJ2-2
D: TRBD2
CDR3: CASSLVGGTSGRGDTGELFF
DNA: TGTGCCAGCAGCTTGGTCGGGGGGACTAGCGGGAGAGGCGACACCGGGGAGCTGTTTTTT

V: TRBV11-2
size: few
J: TRBJ2-1
D: .
CDR3: CASSPQLASYNEQFF
DNA: TGTGCCAGCAGCCCTCAACTAGCTTCCTACAATGAGCAGTTCTTC

V: TRBV11-3
size: .
J: TRBJ2-1
D: TRBD1
CDR3: CASSPTGVSYNEQFF
DNA: TGTGCCAGCAGCCCGACAGGGGTCAGCTACAATGAGCAGTTCTTC

V: TRBV6-6
size: .
J: TRBJ2-7
D: .
CDR3: CASSYSAGTIGYEQYF
DNA: TGTGCCAGCAGTTACTCAGCCGGAACTATAGGCTACGAGCAGTACTTC

V: TRBV28
size: .
J: TRBJ1-2
D: TRBD1
CDR3: CAIPFGTGERMGGYTF
DNA: TGTGCCATCCCTTTCGGGACAGGCGAAAGGATGGGGGGCTACACCTTC

V: TRBV30
size: few
J: TRBJ1-5
D: .
CDR3: CASTPRGRGQPQHF
DNA: TGTGCCAGCACCCCCAGGGGTCGGGGACAGCCCCAGCATTTT

V: TRBV28
size: few
J: TRBJ1-1
D: TRBD1
CDR3: CASSFPAVRGVAEAFF
DNA: TGTGCCAGCAGTTTTCCGGCTGTCAGGGGGGTCGCTGAAGCTTTCTTT

V: TRBV19
size: .
J: TRBJ1-5
D: TRBD1
CDR3: CASLRMGTGDNQPQHF
DNA: TGTGCCAGCCTGAGGATGGGGACAGGGGACAATCAGCCCCAGCATTTT

V: TRBV7-9
size: .
J: TRBJ1-1
D: .
CDR3: CASSLSSLMNTEAFF
DNA: TGTGCCAGCAGCTTATCTTCACTGATGAACACTGAAGCTTTCTTT

V: TRBV2
size: .
J: TRBJ2-5
D: .
CDR3: CASSGGGLAGGTQYF
DNA: TGTGCCAGCAGTGGAGGGGGCCTCGCGGGGGGGACCCAGTACTTC